This T cell receptor (beta chain) was documented in a study of cytomegalovirus exposure and HLA in healthy donors (TCRdb year 2017). General notes on the study: According to an earlier analysis of 550 to 700 of the donors, some 180 million T cells yielded 117 million unique TCR beta sequences and less than 300 Gb of sequence data. Roughly 300 gigabases of sequencing data and 80 million or so unique TCR sequences were included in an early release covering 550 to 650 HLA-typed donors. Of the roughly 400 genotyped donors, 81% were placed in the genetic ancestry cluster associated with self-reported Caucasian donors. The study was designed to test whether signatures of past pathogen exposure could be identified by cataloging public T cell receptors. The T cell repertoires of roughly 660 subjects were profiled by immunosequencing and related to cytomegalovirus serostatus. A separate validation cohort of about 110 different subjects was used in addition to the roughly 620-subject first cohort. The study combined high-throughput TCR immunosequencing, statistical association of individual TCRs with disease status, and machine learning to predict cytomegalovirus infection status. A later analysis re-analyzed previously published TCR beta repertoires from 666 donors and added high-resolution HLA genotyping to study TCR occurrence patterns. In the later analysis, no new phenotypic data were used to find candidate immune exposures; instead, reliance was placed on TCR beta sequences and their occurrence across donors. To decide whether each TCR beta V gene segment behaved as functional or pseudogenic, an earlier analysis of approximately 600 of the donors relied on high-throughput TCR beta sequencing. Alongside the repertoire data, information on donor age, sex, ethnicity and CMV serostatus was compiled. In a later genetic analysis, genome-wide SNP genotypes for 398 of the 666 donors were used, and that subset was treated as a discovery cohort. Every repertoire in the discovery cohort had been generated on one and the same sequencing platform. HLA typing covered class I and class II loci at four-digit resolution. The number of typed donors differed by locus: about 620-630 for A, B, C, DRB1 and DQB1; approximately 530 for DQA1; 606 for DPA1; and about 450 for DPB1. Roughly 5 DR-DQ haplotypes were treated as single units for association and clustering because of strong linkage in the cohort. Across under 500 genotyped donors of the cohort, an average of approximately 240,000 unique TCR beta nucleotide sequences per donor were sequenced, and roughly a sixth of those sequences were non-productive.

The cohort was made up of approximately 670 healthy bone marrow donors. At the time of sampling, every cohort member was nominally healthy, though immune exposures that went unrecorded were likely present. The donor tested CMV seronegative, placing the donor among the 352 seronegative members of the cohort. Every donor gave a peripheral blood sample, and the peripheral blood mononuclear cells from that sample were used for TCR beta sequencing. Genomic DNA extraction from the blood cell samples was performed with the Qiagen DNeasy Blood Extraction Kit. This clone appeared a few times. The antigen it recognizes is unknown. Base qualities are not provided; no much larger clone lies one nucleotide away. To prepare the library, the immunoSEQ multiplex PCR assay was applied. For the multiplex PCR, a mixture combining 60 forward primers for TCR Vbeta segments and 13 reverse primers for TCR Jbeta segments was used. The CDR3 region of rearranged TCR beta genes was amplified from genomic DNA with a multiplex PCR assay. The amplified TCR beta libraries were sequenced on the Illumina HiSeq System as 87-base-pair reads. The authors' pipeline ran thus. A later analysis counted tens of millions of unique TCR beta chains across the 550 to 700 repertoires, and approximately 11 million of these chains were shared by at least two donors. To remove PCR and sequencing errors, raw reads were error-corrected and collapsed into unique sequences using a nearest-neighbor algorithm that merged closely related sequences. Alignment of CDR3 sequences to IMGT reference sequences was used to assign V, D and J gene segments. For a sequence to be retained, a match of at least six nucleotides was required to both a V gene segment and a J gene segment. A rearrangement was called productive if the CDR3 had no stop codons and remained in frame with V and J, and every other rearrangement was called non-productive. CDR3 was defined by IMGT convention, running from the second conserved V-encoded cysteine to the conserved J-encoded phenylalanine. In an earlier analysis of roughly 610 of the donors, sequences lacking an unambiguous match to a single V gene segment were excluded. In an earlier analysis of approximately 590 of the donors, V segments were called functional above 56.7% productive rearrangements and were called segregating when the between-donor standard deviation exceeded 5%. A statistical classification framework was developed to diagnose cytomegalovirus status using the catalog of TCR beta chain sequences. V and J gene assignment, in a later analysis, came from comparing TCR nucleotide sequences with IMGT/GENE-DB human TR gene sequences. The TCRdist pipeline was used in a later analysis to assign CDR3 sequences and most-parsimonious VDJ recombination scenarios. A later analysis defined each TCR beta chain by its CDR3 amino acid sequence plus V-gene family, and excluded reads lacking a unique V-gene family. In a later analysis, several hundred highly shared, low-generation-probability nucleotide sequences were removed to address suspected cross-contamination and a sequencing artifact. For each public chain, a later analysis derived a clonal expansion index from normalized ranks of inferred template counts within each repertoire. A later analysis computed generation probabilities with a VDJ recombination model fitted to out-of-frame rearrangements, and checked the results against IGoR. In a later analysis, hypergeometric tests were used to score TCR-TCR, TCR-HLA and TCR-CMV co-occurrence, with a repertoire-size bias correction applied to TCR pairs. In a later analysis, false discovery rates were estimated by permuting HLA or CMV assignments 20 times. In a later analysis, co-occurring TCRs were grouped with DBSCAN, and TCRdist sequence similarity was added when clustering was performed within HLA-allele-positive subsets. Co-occurrence clustering excluded repertoires with fewer than 30,000 or more than 120,000 public chains, plus five with anomalous nucleotide sharing. As stored in TCRdb, this immuneACCESS dataset retains in-frame rearrangements with V and J assigned. A fraction of the clones does not appear; measured against another copy, unresolved V genes explain less than half of the discrepancy, and the remainder lacks a known reason. V and J calls and clone size come straight from that table; D and trimming were deduced from the DNA. The sample table lists about 160,000 clones, 84% of them with a count of one. The leading ten clones occupy more than 1.5% of the sample.

The V and J ends are trimmed by 0 bases and 12 bases, leaving 13 bases between them. Reading the germline V gene gives CDR1 SGHRS and CDR2 YFSETQ. From cysteine to phenylalanine, the CDR3 is 12 amino acids long. The only DNA kept is the CDR3, 36 bases in frame from the first base. Overall study results and their limits: For the cohort, immune exposure information was limited to CMV serostatus. A further reported finding was that TCR beta sequences accurately predicted the HLA-A and HLA-B alleles for most subjects in the first cohort. In both the original and validation cohorts, the classifier was reported to diagnose cytomegalovirus status with high specificity and sensitivity. In this cohort, only TCR beta chains were sequenced, and detectable features were limited by the absence of alpha or paired-chain data. The study gave a list of more than 150 TCR beta chains associated with cytomegalovirus. A later analysis associated 17,000 or so TCR beta sequences with specific HLA alleles at a false discovery rate of 0.05. In a later genetic analysis, a missense DCLRE1C variant was associated with V-gene and J-gene trimming of TCR beta chains, and the association was replicated in an independent cohort. The 87-base-pair reads could not distinguish some IMGT-functional V segments, including TRBV6-2 and TRBV6-3, so those segments were excluded. An earlier analysis of approximately 570 of the donors showed that most TCR beta V segments appeared in productive rearrangements either about 87% or about 30% of the time, which broadly matched IMGT annotations. While some public TCRs were present in many individuals, most TCR sequences turned up only very rarely across donors. When HLA alleles, especially DR and DQ, strongly co-occurred, attributing TCR associations to individual alleles was difficult. Because counts were too low, under 20 rarely observed V segments, including chromosome 9 orphons, were left out of the earlier analysis of some 600 of the donors. A later genetic analysis reported fewer N-insertions in productive TCRs among donors in an Asian-associated ancestry cluster than the roughly 620-donor mean. Because HLA typing was missing for some donors at each locus, association tests included only the typed subset. Most CMV-associated TCR beta chains appeared to be HLA-restricted in a later analysis, and the HLA associations seemed to be driven largely by CMV exposure. According to the authors, the approach could potentially be generalized to other disease states and immunological phenotypes. A group of highly shared sequence variants was considered likely to be a technical artifact of the sequencing pipeline. A few of the identified cytomegalovirus-associated TCR beta chains were confirmed in vitro to be specific for cytomegalovirus antigens. Presence/absence analyses assumed roughly uniform sequencing depth across donors, an assumption that may not hold. A later analysis reported that several top co-occurrence clusters appeared linked to parvovirus B19, influenza, CMV and Epstein-Barr virus. In a later analysis, TCR association rates were found to vary across HLA loci, with the most associated TCRs seen for DRB1 alleles and the fewest for HLA-C alleles. Correlated functional status among segregating V segments might be attributable to linkage disequilibrium, but an unknown experimental factor could not be ruled out. In a later analysis, HLA-associated TCR beta chains were found to be more clonally expanded and to have lower generation probabilities than equally common non-associated chains.

Sequenced sample: PBMCs. The V and J genes are TRBV5-1 and TRBJ2-7; 6 matching bases give a weak D call of TRBD1. The clonotype originates from a man younger than 35 in good health and CMV-seronegative. The sequenced DNA is TGCGCCAGCAGCTTGGAACAGGGTCCCTGGTACTTC. This codes for CASSLEQGPWYF.